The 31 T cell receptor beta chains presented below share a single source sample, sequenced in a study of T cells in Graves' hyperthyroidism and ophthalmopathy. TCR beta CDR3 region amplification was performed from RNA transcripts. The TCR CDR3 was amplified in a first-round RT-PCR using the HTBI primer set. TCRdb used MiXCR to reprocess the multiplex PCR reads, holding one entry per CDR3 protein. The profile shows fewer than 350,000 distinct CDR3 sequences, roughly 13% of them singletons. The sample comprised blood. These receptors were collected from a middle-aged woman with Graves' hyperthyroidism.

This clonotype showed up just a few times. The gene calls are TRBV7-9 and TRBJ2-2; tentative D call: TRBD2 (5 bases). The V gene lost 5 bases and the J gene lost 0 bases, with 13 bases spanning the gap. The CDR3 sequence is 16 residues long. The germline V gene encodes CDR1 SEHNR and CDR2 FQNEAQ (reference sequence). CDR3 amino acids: CASSVNEGANTGELFF. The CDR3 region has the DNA TGTGCCAGCAGCGTTAATGAGGGAGCGAACACCGGGGAGCTGTTTTTT.

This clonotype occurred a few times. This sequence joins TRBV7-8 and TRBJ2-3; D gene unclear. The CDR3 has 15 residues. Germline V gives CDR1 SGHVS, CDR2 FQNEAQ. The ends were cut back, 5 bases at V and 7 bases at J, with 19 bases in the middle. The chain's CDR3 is CASSLGPVNSNTQYF. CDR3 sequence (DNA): TGTGCCAGCAGCCTCGGACCGGTAAATTCAAATACGCAGTATTTT.

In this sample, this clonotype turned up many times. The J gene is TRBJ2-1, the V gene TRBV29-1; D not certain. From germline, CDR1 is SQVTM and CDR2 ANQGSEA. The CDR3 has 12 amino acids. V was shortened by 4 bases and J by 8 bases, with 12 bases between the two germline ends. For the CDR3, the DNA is TGCAGCGTTGGGAAGGGAAGGCATGAGCAGTTCTTC. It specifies CSVGKGRHEQFF.

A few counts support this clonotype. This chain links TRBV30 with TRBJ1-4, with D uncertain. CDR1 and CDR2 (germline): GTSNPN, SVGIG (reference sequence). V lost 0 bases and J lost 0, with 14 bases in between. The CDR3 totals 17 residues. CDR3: CAWSVRVTTPTNEKLFF. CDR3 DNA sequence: TGTGCCTGGAGTGTACGGGTCACTACCCCAACTAATGAAAAACTGTTTTTT.

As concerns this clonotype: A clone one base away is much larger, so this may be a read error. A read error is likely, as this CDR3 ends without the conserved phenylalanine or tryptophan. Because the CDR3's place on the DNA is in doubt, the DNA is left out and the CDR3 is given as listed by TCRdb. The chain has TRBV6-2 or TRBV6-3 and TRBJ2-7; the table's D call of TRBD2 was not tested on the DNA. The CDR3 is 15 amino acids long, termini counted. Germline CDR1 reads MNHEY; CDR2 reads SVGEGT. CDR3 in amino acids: CASSSSGLADYEQYS.

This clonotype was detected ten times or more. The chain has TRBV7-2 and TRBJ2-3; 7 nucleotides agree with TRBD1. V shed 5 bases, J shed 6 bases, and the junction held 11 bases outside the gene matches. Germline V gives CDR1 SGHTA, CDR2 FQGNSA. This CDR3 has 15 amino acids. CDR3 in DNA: TGTGCCAGCAGCCGACAGGGCATTGGTAGGGATACGCAGTATTTT. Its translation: CASSRQGIGRDTQYF.

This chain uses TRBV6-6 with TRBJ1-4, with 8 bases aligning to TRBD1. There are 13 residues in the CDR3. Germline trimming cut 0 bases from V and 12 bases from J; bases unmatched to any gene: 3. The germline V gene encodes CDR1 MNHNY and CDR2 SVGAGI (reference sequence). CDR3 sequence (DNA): TGTGCCAGCAGTTACTCGGGGACAGGACAACTGTTTTTT. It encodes CASSYSGTGQLFF.

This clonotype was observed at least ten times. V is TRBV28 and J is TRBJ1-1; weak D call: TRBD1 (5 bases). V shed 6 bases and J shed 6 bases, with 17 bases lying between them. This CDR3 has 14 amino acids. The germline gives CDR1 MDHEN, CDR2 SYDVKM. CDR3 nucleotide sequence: TGTGCCAGCAGATGGGGCGGGTACGGGTCTGAAGCTTTCTTT. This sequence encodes CASRWGGYGSEAFF.

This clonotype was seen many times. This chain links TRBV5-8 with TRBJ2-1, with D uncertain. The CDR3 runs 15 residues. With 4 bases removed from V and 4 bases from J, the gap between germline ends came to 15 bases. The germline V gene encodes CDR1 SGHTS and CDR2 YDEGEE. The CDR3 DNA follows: TGTGCCAGCAGCGTGGTCAACCGATTTTACAATGAGCAGTTCTTC. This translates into CASSVVNRFYNEQFF.

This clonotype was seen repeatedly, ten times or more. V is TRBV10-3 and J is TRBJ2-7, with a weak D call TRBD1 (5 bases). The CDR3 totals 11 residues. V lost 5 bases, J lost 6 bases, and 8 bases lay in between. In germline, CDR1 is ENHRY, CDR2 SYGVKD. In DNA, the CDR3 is TGTGCCATCAGTCTCGACAGCGAGCAGTACTTC. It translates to CAISLDSEQYF.

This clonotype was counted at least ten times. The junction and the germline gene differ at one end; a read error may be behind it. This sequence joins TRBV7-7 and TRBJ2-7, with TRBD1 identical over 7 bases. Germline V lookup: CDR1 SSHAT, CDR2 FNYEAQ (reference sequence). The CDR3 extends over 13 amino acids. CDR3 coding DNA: TGTGCTAGCAGCTCGGACAGGAACAGCGAGCAGTACTTC. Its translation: CASSSDRNSEQYF.

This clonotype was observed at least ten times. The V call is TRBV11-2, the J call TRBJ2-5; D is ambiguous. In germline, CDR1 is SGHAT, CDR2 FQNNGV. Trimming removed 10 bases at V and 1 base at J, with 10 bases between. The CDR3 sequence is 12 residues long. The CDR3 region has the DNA TGTGCCACCCAGGACCTCCAAGAGACCCAGTACTTC. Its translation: CATQDLQETQYF.

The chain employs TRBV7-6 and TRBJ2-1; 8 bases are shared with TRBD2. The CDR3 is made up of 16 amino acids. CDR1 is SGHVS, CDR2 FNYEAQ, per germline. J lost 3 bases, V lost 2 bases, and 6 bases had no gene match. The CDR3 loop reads CASSLSPGGVYNEQFF. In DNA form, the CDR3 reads TGTGCCAGCAGCTTATCTCCGGGAGGGGTCTACAATGAGCAGTTCTTC.

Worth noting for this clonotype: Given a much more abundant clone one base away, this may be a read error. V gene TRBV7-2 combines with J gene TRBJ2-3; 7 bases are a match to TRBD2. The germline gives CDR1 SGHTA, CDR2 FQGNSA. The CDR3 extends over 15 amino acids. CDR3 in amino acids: CAGSLAGTIPDTQYF. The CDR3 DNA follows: TGTGCCGGCAGCTTAGCCGGGACTATACCAGATACGCAGTATTTT.

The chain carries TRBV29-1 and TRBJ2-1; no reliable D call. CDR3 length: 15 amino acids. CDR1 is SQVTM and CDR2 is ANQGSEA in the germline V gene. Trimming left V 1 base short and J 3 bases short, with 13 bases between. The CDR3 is CSVEGSLDSYNEQFF. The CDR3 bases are TGCAGCGTTGAAGGTAGCCTGGATAGCTACAATGAGCAGTTCTTC.

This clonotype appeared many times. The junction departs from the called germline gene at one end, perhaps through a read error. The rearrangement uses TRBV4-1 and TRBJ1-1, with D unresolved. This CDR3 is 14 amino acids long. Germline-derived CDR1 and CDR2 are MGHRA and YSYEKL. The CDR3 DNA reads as TGCGCCAGCAGCAAAGAGGCCGGGAACACTGAAGCTTTCTTT. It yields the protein CASSKEAGNTEAFF.

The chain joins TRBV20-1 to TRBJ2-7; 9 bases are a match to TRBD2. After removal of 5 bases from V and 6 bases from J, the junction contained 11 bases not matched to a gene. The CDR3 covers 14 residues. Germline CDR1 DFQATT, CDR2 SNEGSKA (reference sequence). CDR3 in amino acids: CSAGGVSGSAEQYF. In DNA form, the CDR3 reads TGCAGTGCTGGGGGGGTTAGCGGGAGCGCCGAGCAGTACTTC.

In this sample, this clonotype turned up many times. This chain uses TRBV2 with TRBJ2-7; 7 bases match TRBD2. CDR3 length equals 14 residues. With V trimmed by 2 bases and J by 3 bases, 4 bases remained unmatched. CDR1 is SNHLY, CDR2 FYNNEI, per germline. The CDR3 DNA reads TGTGCCAGCAGTGAACGGGACTACAACTACGAGCAGTACTTC. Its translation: CASSERDYNYEQYF.

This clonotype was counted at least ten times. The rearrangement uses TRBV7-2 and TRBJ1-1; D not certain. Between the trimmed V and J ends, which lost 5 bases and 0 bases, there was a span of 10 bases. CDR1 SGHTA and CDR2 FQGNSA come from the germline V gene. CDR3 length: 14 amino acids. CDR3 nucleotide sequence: TGTGCCAGCAGCCCCTGGACCCTGAACACTGAAGCTTTCTTT. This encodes CASSPWTLNTEAFF.

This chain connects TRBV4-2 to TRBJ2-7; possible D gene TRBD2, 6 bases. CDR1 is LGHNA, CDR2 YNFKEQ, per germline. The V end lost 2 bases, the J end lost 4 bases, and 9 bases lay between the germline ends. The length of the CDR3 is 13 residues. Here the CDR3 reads CASSQSGSYEQYF. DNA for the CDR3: TGTGCCAGCAGCCAATCCGGGAGTTACGAGCAGTACTTC.

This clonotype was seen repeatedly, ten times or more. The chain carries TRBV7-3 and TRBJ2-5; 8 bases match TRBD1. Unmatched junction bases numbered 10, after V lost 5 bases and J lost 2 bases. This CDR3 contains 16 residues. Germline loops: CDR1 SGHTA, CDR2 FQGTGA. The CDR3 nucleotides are TGTGCCAGCAGCCCCGTCGGACAGGGTGGTCAAGAGACCCAGTACTTC. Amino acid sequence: CASSPVGQGGQETQYF.

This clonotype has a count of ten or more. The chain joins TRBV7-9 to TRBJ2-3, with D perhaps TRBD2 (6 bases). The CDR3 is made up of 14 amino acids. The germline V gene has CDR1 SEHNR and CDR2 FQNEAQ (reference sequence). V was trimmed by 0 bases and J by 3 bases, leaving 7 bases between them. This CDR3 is CASSLALATDTQYF. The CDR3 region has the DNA TGTGCCAGCAGCTTAGCTCTAGCGACAGATACGCAGTATTTT.

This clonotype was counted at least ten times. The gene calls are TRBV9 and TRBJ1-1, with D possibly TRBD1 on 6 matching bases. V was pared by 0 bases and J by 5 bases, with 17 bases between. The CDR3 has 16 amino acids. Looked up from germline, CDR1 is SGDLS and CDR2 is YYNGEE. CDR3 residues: CASSVDGGKRVTEAFF. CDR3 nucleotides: TGTGCCAGCAGCGTAGACGGGGGCAAGCGGGTGACTGAAGCTTTCTTT. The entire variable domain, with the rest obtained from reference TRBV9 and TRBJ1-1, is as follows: DSGVTQTPKHLITATGQRVTLRCSPRSGDLSVYWYQQSLDQGLQFLIQYYNGEERAKGNILERFSAQQFPDLHSELNLSSLELGDSALYFCASSVDGGKRVTEAFFGQGTRLTVV.

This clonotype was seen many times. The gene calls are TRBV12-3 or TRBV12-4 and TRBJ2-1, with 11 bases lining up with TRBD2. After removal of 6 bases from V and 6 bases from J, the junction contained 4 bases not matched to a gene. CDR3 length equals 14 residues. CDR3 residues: CASSRGTSGNEQFF. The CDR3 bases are TGTGCCAGCAGCCGTGGGACTAGCGGCAATGAGCAGTTCTTC.

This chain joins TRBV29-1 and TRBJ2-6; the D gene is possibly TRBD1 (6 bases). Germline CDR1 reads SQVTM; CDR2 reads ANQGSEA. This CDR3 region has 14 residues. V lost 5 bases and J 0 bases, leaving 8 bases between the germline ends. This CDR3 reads CSVSQGSGANVLTF. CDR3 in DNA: TGCAGCGTTTCACAGGGCTCTGGGGCCAACGTCCTGACTTTC.

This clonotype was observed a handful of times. The CDR3 nucleotides are TGCGCCAGCAGCTTGGATGACAGGGTCAATCAGCCCCAGCATTTT. It encodes CASSLDDRVNQPQHF. The rearrangement joins TRBV5-1 to TRBJ1-5; 7 bases align to TRBD1. V lost 0 bases, J lost 3 bases, and 3 bases stayed unmatched. There are 15 residues in the CDR3. CDR1 and CDR2 from the germline V gene are SGHRS and YFSETQ.

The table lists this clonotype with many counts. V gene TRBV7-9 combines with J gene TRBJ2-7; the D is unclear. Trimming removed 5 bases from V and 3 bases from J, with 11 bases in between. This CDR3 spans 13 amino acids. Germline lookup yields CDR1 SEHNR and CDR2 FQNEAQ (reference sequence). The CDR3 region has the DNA TGTGCCAGCAGCCCACCAGGAAACTACGAGCAGTACTTC. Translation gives CASSPPGNYEQYF.

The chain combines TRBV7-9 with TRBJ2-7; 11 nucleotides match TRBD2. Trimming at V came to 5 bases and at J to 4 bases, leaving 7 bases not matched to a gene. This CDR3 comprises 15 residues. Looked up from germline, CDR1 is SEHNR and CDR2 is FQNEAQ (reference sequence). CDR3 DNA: TGTGCCAGCAGCCCTACTAGCGGGAGAAAATACGAGCAGTACTTC. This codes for CASSPTSGRKYEQYF.

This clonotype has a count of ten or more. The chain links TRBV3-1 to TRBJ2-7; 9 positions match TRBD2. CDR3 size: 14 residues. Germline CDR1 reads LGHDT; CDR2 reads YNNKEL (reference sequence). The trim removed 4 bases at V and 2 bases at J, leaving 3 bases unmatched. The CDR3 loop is CASSPRGRAYEQYF. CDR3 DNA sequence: TGTGCCAGCAGCCCCCGCGGGAGGGCCTACGAGCAGTACTTC.

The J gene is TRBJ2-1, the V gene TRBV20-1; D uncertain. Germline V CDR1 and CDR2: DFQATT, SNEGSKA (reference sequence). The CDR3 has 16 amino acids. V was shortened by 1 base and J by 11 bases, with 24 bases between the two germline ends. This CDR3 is CSARGRRDRLFGQQFF. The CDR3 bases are TGCAGTGCTAGAGGCCGGAGAGACCGGCTGTTCGGGCAGCAGTTCTTC.

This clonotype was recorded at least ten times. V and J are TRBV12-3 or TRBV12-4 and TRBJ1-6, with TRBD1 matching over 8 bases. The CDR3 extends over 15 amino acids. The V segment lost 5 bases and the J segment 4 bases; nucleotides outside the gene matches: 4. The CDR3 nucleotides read TGTGCCAGCAGTAGGACAGGGCCTTATAATTCACCCCTCCACTTT. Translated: CASSRTGPYNSPLHF.